This T cell receptor (beta chain) is drawn from a study of shared clonotypes between healthy human individuals (dated by TCRdb to 2018 to 2021). Looking at the study overall: The cohort included three men and two women between 18 and 49 years of age. Per donor, leukapheresis produced somewhere between about 0.85 and 10 billion PBMCs. To increase sequencing depth and limit assay-specific biases, different laboratories used diverse techniques to prepare libraries and sequence TCR repertoires. For each donor, CD4 naive and CD4 memory were each run on three plates, CD8 naive on two plates, and CD8 memory on one plate. To estimate repertoire size and how much clonotype sharing occurs between individuals, the study deeply sequenced the blood TCR repertoires of several healthy adults. Study-wide findings and limitations: Based on pairwise subsampling, the degree of clonotype sharing among donors was expected to be affected by sequencing depth. Sampling was restricted to blood, and TCR repertoires in tissue are likely to differ from TCR repertoires in blood. Larger estimated clonotype richness was generally found for naive subsets than for memory subsets. Across a handful of donors, about 4.5% of naive CD4, approximately 3.5% of naive CD8, 2.3% of memory CD4, and 0.3% to 0.45% of memory CD8 clonotypes were shared. The genetic and exposure-history diversity represented was limited by the small number of donors. Clonotypes shared by all four sorted-subset donors showed higher generation probabilities than non-shared clonotypes. Even with the large sequencing depth, rarefaction of the sorted-subset datasets indicated that sequencing was incomplete.

Concerning this clone: Its cognate antigen has yet to be identified. Qualities for individual bases were not recorded, and no much larger clone is one base off.

CDR3 length: 16 amino acids, cysteine to phenylalanine. The sequence is cut down to CDR3 DNA, 48 bases in frame from base 1. The germline V gene gives CDR1 as SGHDT and CDR2 as YYEEEE. A distance of 13 bases separates the germline ends of V and J, which lose 4 bases and 0 bases respectively. Healthy HIV-negative adults with no recently reported acute infections or vaccinations were included as donors. Every donor was a Caucasian adult living in Nashville, Tennessee, USA. CD4+ T cells were enriched by magnetic negative selection, after which naive cells were positively selected on CD45RA and the negative fraction was taken as the memory subset. Blood was obtained by leukapheresis, after which PBMCs were separated by Ficoll-Histopaque density gradient centrifugation and cryopreserved in liquid nitrogen vapor phase. Analytical flow cytometry was used to check the purity and quantity of each magnetically sorted T cell population. From each sorted fraction, genomic DNA was isolated and quantified by UV absorbance on a Nanodrop 2000c.

TCR CDR3 regions were amplified from genomic DNA by multiplex PCR using the deep immunoSEQ assay. Extracted genomic DNA from each cell subset was spread evenly across all wells of several immunoSEQ 96-well plates, with each plate serving as a replicate. For sorted subsets, roughly 0.2 ug genomic DNA, equal to some 28,000 T cell genomes, was loaded into each replicate PCR. Purified libraries were quantified with a Qubit 3.0 fluorometer, sized on a Bioanalyzer 2100, and re-quantified with the KAPA Library Quantification kit. Every immunoSEQ 96-well plate was sequenced on a dedicated single-read 150-cycle Illumina NextSeq 550 flow cell. In the authors' own workflow: The immunoSEQ output contained only junctional sequences without quality scores, so filtering could not match that applied to full-length reads. Sequences were annotated with PyIR, a Python wrapper for IgBLAST v1.9, using IMGT germline references to assign V/J genes and CDR3. Reads with weak V/J assignments (E-value above 1e-6), missing CDR3, stop codons, out-of-frame junctions, or ambiguous translated residues were removed. V3J clonotypes were defined as sequences sharing the same inferred V gene, J gene, and CDR3 amino acid sequence. Percentage overlap between repertoires was calculated by dividing the number of shared unique clonotypes by the size of the smaller repertoire. Richness of each repertoire was evaluated using RTK rarefaction, the Chao1 estimator, and Recon v2.1 estimates of unobserved clonotypes. Generation probabilities were computed with OLGA for all TCRbeta clonotypes obtained by the gDNA method from four donors. Held by TCRdb, this immuneACCESS table contains in-frame sequences only and omits some clones. Under half of the omission traces to an unresolved V gene where checked; the cause of the rest is unknown. For V, J and clone size, that table is used; D and trimming come from the DNA. Across this sample there are about 2.5 million clones, with approximately 90% seen only once. Jointly, the top ten make up approximately 0.41% of the sample.

The sequence was collected from a man aged 18 to 35 in good health. Some clones in this sample may be carry-over from other donors' samples. Recombination joined TRBV5-6 with TRBJ2-2; the D gene is perhaps TRBD1, on 6 matching bases. Sequencing input: naive CD4+ T cells from PBMCs. This sample's cell subset or site label indicates: CD45RA+ positively selected. The DNA reads TGTGCCAGCAGCGCGTCACAGGGTTCGAACACCGGGGAGCTGTTTTTT. Translated, this is CASSASQGSNTGELFF.